There are many counts of the clone carrying this T cell receptor beta chain. Its antigen is still unknown. These data belong to a study of naive and memory T cell subsets. Study-wide results and caveats: Naive repertoires, especially CD8, held a few larger clonotypes, possibly memory cells re-expressing CD45RA.

The CDR3 is 13 amino acids. V gave up 3 bases and J gave up 0 bases, with 5 bases separating them. Germline-derived CDR1 and CDR2 are KGHSH and LQKENI. An equimolar mix of two oligonucleotides served as the beta constant-region primer for TRBC1 and TRBC2. Nested alpha and beta constant-region primers with the SP2 primer drove four PCR rounds on ligated cDNA. TCRdb re-derived calls from the UMI-ligation and nested PCR reads in MiXCR, one entry per CDR3 protein. The data contain roughly 100,000 distinct CDR3 sequences, 11% of them singletons. This receptor was identified in a human donor in good health. The chain joins TRBV18 to TRBJ1-1; no reliable D call. Material for sequencing was naive CD4+ T cells from blood. CDR3 nucleotide sequence: TGTGCCAGCTCACCGGCCCTGAACACTGAAGCTTTCTTT. Translating gives CASSPALNTEAFF.